The source of this T cell receptor beta chain is a study of CD8+CD57+ T cells in acquired aplastic anemia. This clonotype was recorded a few times. The TCR beta profiling, which covered VDJ combination and CDR3 sequence, was carried out using genomic DNA as the template. From the reads, TCRdb called clonotypes with MiXCR, one entry per CDR3 protein. The sample contains about 190,000 distinct CDR3 sequences, 48% of which appear only once. For sequencing, patients were chosen who had shown expansion of CD8+CD57+ cells by flow cytometry. The clonotype originates from a human donor with aplastic anemia. The material sequenced was sorted CD4+, CD8+, or CD8+CD57+ T cells (not recorded which) from PBMCs.

The DNA of the CDR3 is TGTGCCAGCAGATTTTTTAGCTCCTATAATTCACCCCTCCACTTT. Its translation is CASRFFSSYNSPLHF. The V and J genes are TRBV2 and TRBJ1-6; no clear D gene. Germline CDR1 is SNHLY and CDR2 is FYNNEI. V lost 6 bases and J 0 bases, leaving 9 bases between the germline ends. CDR3 length: 15 residues.